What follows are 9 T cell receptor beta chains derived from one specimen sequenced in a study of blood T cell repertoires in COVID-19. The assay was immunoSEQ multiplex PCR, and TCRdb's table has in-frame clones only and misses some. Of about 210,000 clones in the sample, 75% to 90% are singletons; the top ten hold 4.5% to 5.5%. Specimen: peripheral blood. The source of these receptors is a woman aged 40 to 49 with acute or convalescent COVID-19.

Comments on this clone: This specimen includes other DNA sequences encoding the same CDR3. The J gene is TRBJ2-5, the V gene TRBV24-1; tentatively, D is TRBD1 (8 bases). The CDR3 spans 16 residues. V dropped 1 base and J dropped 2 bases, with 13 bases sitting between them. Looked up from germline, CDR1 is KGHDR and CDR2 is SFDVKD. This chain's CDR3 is CATSDFGRTGQETQYF. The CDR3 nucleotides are TGTGCCACCAGTGATTTCGGGAGGACAGGGCAAGAGACCCAGTACTTC.

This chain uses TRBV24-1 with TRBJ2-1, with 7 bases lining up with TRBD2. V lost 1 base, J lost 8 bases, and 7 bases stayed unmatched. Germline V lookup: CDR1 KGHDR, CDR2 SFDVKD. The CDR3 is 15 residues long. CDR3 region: CATSDLGRGRDEQFF. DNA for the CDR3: TGTGCCACCAGTGATTTAGGGCGGGGGAGGGATGAGCAGTTCTTC.

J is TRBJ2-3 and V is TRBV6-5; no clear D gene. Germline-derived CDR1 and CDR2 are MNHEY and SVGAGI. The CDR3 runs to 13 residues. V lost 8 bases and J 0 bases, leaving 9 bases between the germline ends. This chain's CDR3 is CASLFRSTDTQYF. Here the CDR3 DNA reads TGTGCCAGCCTATTCCGGAGCACAGATACGCAGTATTTT.

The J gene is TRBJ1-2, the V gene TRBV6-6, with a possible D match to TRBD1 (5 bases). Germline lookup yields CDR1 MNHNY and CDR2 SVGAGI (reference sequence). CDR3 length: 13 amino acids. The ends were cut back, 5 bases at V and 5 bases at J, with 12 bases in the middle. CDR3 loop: CASSGTKNYGYTF. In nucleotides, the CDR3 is TGTGCCAGCAGTGGGACTAAGAATTATGGCTACACCTTC.

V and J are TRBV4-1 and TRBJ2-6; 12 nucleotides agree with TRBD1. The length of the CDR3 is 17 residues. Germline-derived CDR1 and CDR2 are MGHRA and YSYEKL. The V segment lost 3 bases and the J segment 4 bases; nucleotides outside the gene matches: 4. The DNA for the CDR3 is TGCGCCAGCAGCCAGGGACAGGGGGCTGGGGGGGCCAACGTCCTGACTTTC. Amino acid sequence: CASSQGQGAGGANVLTF.

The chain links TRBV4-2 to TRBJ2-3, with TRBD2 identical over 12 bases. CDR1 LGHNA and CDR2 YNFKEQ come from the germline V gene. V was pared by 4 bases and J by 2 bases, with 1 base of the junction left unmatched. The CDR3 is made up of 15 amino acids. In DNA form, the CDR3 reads TGTGCCAGCAGCCGGACTAGCGGGGCCACAGATACGCAGTATTTT. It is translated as CASSRTSGATDTQYF.

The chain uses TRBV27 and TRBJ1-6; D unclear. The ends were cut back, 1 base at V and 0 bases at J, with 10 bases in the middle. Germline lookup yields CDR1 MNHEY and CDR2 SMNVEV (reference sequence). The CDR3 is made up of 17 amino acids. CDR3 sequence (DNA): TGTGCCAGCAGTTTATACTACCCTAGCTCCTATAATTCACCCCTCCACTTT. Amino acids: CASSLYYPSSYNSPLHF.

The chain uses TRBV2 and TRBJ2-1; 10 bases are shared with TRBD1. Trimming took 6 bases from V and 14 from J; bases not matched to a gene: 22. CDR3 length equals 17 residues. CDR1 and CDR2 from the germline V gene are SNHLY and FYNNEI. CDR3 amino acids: CASREEYGTGATGGEFF. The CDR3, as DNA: TGTGCCAGCAGGGAGGAATATGGGACAGGGGCGACCGGAGGGGAGTTCTTC. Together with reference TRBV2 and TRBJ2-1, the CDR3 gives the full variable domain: EPEVTQTPSHQVTQMGQEVILRCVPISNHLYFYWYRQILGQKVEFLVSFYNNEISEKSEIFDDQFSVERPDGSNFTLKIRSTKLEDSAMYFCASREEYGTGATGGEFFGPGTRLTVL.

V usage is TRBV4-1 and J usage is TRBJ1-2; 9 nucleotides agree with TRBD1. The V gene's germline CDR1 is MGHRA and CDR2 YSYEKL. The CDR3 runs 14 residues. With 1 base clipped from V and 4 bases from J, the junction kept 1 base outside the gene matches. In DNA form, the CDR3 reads TGCGCCAGCAGCCAAGTGGACAGGGGCTATGGCTACACCTTC. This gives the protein CASSQVDRGYGYTF.